This is a list of T cell receptor beta chains from one sample in a study of T-cell reconstitution after alpha-beta-depleted transplantation in children. One entry per CDR3 protein, called by TCRdb with MiXCR from the PCR reads. The table includes about 97,000 distinct CDR3 sequences, approximately 6% detected once. The sequencing here drew on PBMCs, mostly from graft donor cells, taken 60 days after TCRalphabeta/CD19-depleted stem cell transplant. These receptors were taken from a female patient aged 2 to 10 who had a stem cell transplant for Fanconi anemia, so the T cells may come from the graft donor. Each CDR3 is given with its conserved first and last residue. D genes are given only for firm matches. Some rows have no size entry. The others give once, few or many, or a class for an expanded clone.

.,TRBD1,TRBJ1-2,TRBV7-8,TGTGCCAGCAGCTGGACAGGAGCGGTTCTATATGGCTACACCTTC,CASSWTGAVLYGYTF
.,TRBD1,TRBJ1-6,TRBV6-2/TRBV6-3,TGTGCCAGCAGTTCCCCGGGACAGAATTCACCCCTCCACTTT,CASSSPGQNSPLHF
many,TRBD2,TRBJ2-1,TRBV4-2,TGTGCCAGCAGCCCTTATCGGGCTAGCGGGGGGGCCGGCTACAATGAGCAGTTCTTC,CASSPYRASGGAGYNEQFF
.,TRBD2,TRBJ2-4,TRBV4-2,TGTGCCAGCAGCCCCGAGTTGGGGCTCAGGACTAGCGGCACAAGAAACATTCAGTACTTC,CASSPELGLRTSGTRNIQYF
.,TRBD2,TRBJ2-2,TRBV7-2,TGTGCCAGCAGCTTAAGCGGGGGGGCCGGGGAGCTGTTTTTT,CASSLSGGAGELFF
many,.,TRBJ2-3,TRBV24-1,TGTGCCACCAGTGCCAACACAGATACGCAGTATTTT,CATSANTDTQYF
many,.,TRBJ2-3,TRBV12-3/TRBV12-4,TGTGCCAGCAGCCAAATCACAGATACGCAGTATTTT,CASSQITDTQYF
.,.,TRBJ2-6,TRBV29-1,TGCAGCGTTGAAGATCGCGAGGGATTTGGGGCCAACGTCCTGACTTTC,CSVEDREGFGANVLTF
.,.,TRBJ2-7,TRBV30,TGTGCCTGGGGACCAGGGAGTCACTCCTACGAGCAGTACTTC,CAWGPGSHSYEQYF
.,.,TRBJ2-7,TRBV15,TGTGCCACCAGCAGAGAAAGCGTAGAGTACGAGCAGTACTTC,CATSRESVEYEQYF
many,TRBD1,TRBJ2-3,TRBV20-1,TGCAGTGCTAGAGACAGGGGGACCACAGATACGCAGTATTTT,CSARDRGTTDTQYF
many,.,TRBJ1-5,TRBV5-1,TGCGCCAGCAGCTTGGACGGCAGGGTCGGTCAGCCCCAGCATTTT,CASSLDGRVGQPQHF
.,TRBD1,TRBJ2-3,TRBV19,TGTGCCAGTAGTATCCAGGGGGGCACAGATACGCAGTATTTT,CASSIQGGTDTQYF
.,TRBD1,TRBJ2-1,TRBV20-1,TGCAGTGCTAGACCTTGGACAGGCGGGTACAATGAGCAGTTCTTC,CSARPWTGGYNEQFF
many,.,TRBJ2-1,TRBV29-1,TGCAGCGTTGCCCTGGGATCCTACAATGAGCAGTTCTTC,CSVALGSYNEQFF
.,.,TRBJ2-1,TRBV11-3,TGTGCCAGCAGCTTAGGTTCTGCGGATGAGCAGTTCTTC,CASSLGSADEQFF